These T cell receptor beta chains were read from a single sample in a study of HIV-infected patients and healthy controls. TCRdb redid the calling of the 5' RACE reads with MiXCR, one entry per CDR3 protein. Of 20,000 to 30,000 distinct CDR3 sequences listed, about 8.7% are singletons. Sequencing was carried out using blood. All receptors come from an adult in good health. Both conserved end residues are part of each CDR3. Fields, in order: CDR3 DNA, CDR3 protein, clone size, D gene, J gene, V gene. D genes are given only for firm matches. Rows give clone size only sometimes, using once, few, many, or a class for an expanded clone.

cdr3_nt: TGTGCCACCGGGCTCCACAATGAGCAGTTCTTC
cdr3_aa: CATGLHNEQFF
clone_size: few
d_call: NA
j_call: TRBJ2-1
v_call: TRBV15

cdr3_nt: TGTGCCAGTAGTACAGGACAGGTCTGGGGAGATACGCAGTATTTT
cdr3_aa: CASSTGQVWGDTQYF
clone_size: few
d_call: TRBD1
j_call: TRBJ2-3
v_call: TRBV19

cdr3_nt: TGTGCCAGTAGTATAGGTCGGGCCACAGGGGAGCTGTTTTTT
cdr3_aa: CASSIGRATGELFF
clone_size: many
d_call: NA
j_call: TRBJ2-2
v_call: TRBV19

cdr3_nt: TGTGCCAGCAGCTATGGGGGAGGGCAATTCACTAATGAAAAACTGTTTTTT
cdr3_aa: CASSYGGGQFTNEKLFF
clone_size: many
d_call: NA
j_call: TRBJ1-4
v_call: TRBV11-2

cdr3_nt: TGCAGTGCCCTTTCGACAGGGGGCTACAATCAGCCCCAGCATTTT
cdr3_aa: CSALSTGGYNQPQHF
clone_size: medium-sized
d_call: TRBD1
j_call: TRBJ1-5
v_call: TRBV20-1

cdr3_nt: TGCGCCAGCAGCTTGGTGCCTAGCGGGGACATAAGCTCCTACAATGAGCAGTTCTTC
cdr3_aa: CASSLVPSGDISSYNEQFF
clone_size: many
d_call: TRBD2
j_call: TRBJ2-1
v_call: TRBV5-1

cdr3_nt: TGTGCCAGCAGCCCGAGGACCCCCGGGGAGCTGTTTTTT
cdr3_aa: CASSPRTPGELFF
clone_size: few
d_call: NA
j_call: TRBJ2-2
v_call: TRBV7-9

cdr3_nt: TGCAGTGCTAGTGCTAGGACTAGCGTTAAGGCAGATACGCAGTATTTT
cdr3_aa: CSASARTSVKADTQYF
clone_size: few
d_call: TRBD2
j_call: TRBJ2-3
v_call: TRBV20-1

cdr3_nt: TGTGCCAGCAGTTTTGGACAGGGGGCGCGCGATGAGCAGTTCTTC
cdr3_aa: CASSFGQGARDEQFF
clone_size: many
d_call: TRBD1
j_call: TRBJ2-1
v_call: TRBV12-3/TRBV12-4

cdr3_nt: TGTGCCAGCAGAGGGGAGGCCGCCTCTGGAAACACCATATATTTT
cdr3_aa: CASRGEAASGNTIYF
clone_size: many
d_call: NA
j_call: TRBJ1-3
v_call: TRBV7-9

cdr3_nt: TGTGCCAGCAGCTTAGGCGGGCCCCTCTATAATTCACCCCTCCACTTT
cdr3_aa: CASSLGGPLYNSPLHF
clone_size: many
d_call: NA
j_call: TRBJ1-6
v_call: TRBV7-2

cdr3_nt: TGTGCCAACAGGGAGACAGGGGTGAACACTGAAGCTTTCTTT
cdr3_aa: CANRETGVNTEAFF
clone_size: NA
d_call: TRBD1
j_call: TRBJ1-1
v_call: TRBV6-6

cdr3_nt: TGTGCCAGCAGCCCAGACCAGGGGGCCGGGGAGACCCAGTACTTC
cdr3_aa: CASSPDQGAGETQYF
clone_size: few
d_call: TRBD1
j_call: TRBJ2-5
v_call: TRBV7-2

cdr3_nt: TGTGCCATCACCCTTGACGACAGGGGTCCCACAGATACGCAGTATTTT
cdr3_aa: CAITLDDRGPTDTQYF
clone_size: NA
d_call: TRBD1
j_call: TRBJ2-3
v_call: TRBV10-3

cdr3_nt: TGTGCCAGTAGTAGCAGGATTAAGGACTACGAGCAGTACTTC
cdr3_aa: CASSSRIKDYEQYF
clone_size: few
d_call: NA
j_call: TRBJ2-7
v_call: TRBV19

cdr3_nt: TGTGCCAGTAGTATAACAAGATACGGTGACCAGTACTTC
cdr3_aa: CASSITRYGDQYF
clone_size: many
d_call: NA
j_call: TRBJ2-7
v_call: TRBV19

cdr3_nt: TGTGCCGCTTCCGGGACAGGGGGCGAGCAGTACTTC
cdr3_aa: CAASGTGGEQYF
clone_size: many
d_call: TRBD1
j_call: TRBJ2-7
v_call: TRBV15

cdr3_nt: TGTGCCAGCAGTTCCTCTAGCGGGGGGCCCACCGGGGAGCTGTTTTTT
cdr3_aa: CASSSSSGGPTGELFF
clone_size: many
d_call: TRBD2
j_call: TRBJ2-2
v_call: TRBV6-2/TRBV6-3

cdr3_nt: TGTGCCAGCGGATCCAGGGCAGGCGAGCAGTACTTC
cdr3_aa: CASGSRAGEQYF
clone_size: few
d_call: NA
j_call: TRBJ2-7
v_call: TRBV6-2/TRBV6-3

cdr3_nt: TGTGCCAGCAGTTACCGGGACATCCAAGAGACCCAGTACTTC
cdr3_aa: CASSYRDIQETQYF
clone_size: many
d_call: NA
j_call: TRBJ2-5
v_call: TRBV6-2/TRBV6-3

cdr3_nt: TGTGCCAGCAGCTTCGGAGACACTGAAGCTTTCTTT
cdr3_aa: CASSFGDTEAFF
clone_size: many
d_call: NA
j_call: TRBJ1-1
v_call: TRBV5-6

cdr3_nt: TGCAGTGCAAACGGACAGGGCCAGCCCCAGCATTTT
cdr3_aa: CSANGQGQPQHF
clone_size: many
d_call: TRBD1
j_call: TRBJ1-5
v_call: TRBV20-1

cdr3_nt: TGTGCCATCAGTGAGGGATCCACCAAAAACATTCAGTACTTC
cdr3_aa: CAISEGSTKNIQYF
clone_size: NA
d_call: NA
j_call: TRBJ2-4
v_call: TRBV10-3

cdr3_nt: TGCGCCAGCAGCCAAGATTCGATCATGAACACTGAAGCTTTCTTT
cdr3_aa: CASSQDSIMNTEAFF
clone_size: many
d_call: NA
j_call: TRBJ1-1
v_call: TRBV4-3

cdr3_nt: TGTGCCAGCAGTGACAGGCGGCGGGGCGGCACAGATACGCAGTATTTT
cdr3_aa: CASSDRRRGGTDTQYF
clone_size: NA
d_call: NA
j_call: TRBJ2-3
v_call: TRBV25-1

cdr3_nt: TGTGCCAGCAGCAAAGACACCAAAATCACAGATACGCAGTATTTT
cdr3_aa: CASSKDTKITDTQYF
clone_size: NA
d_call: NA
j_call: TRBJ2-3
v_call: TRBV21-1

cdr3_nt: TGTGCCAGCGAGCAGGGGCCTGTGAAAGCTTTCTTT
cdr3_aa: CASEQGPVKAFF
clone_size: many
d_call: NA
j_call: TRBJ1-1
v_call: TRBV6-6

cdr3_nt: TGTGCCAGCAGCCTCGCCAGGGAGGCTGAAGCTTTCTTT
cdr3_aa: CASSLAREAEAFF
clone_size: many
d_call: NA
j_call: TRBJ1-1
v_call: TRBV4-2

cdr3_nt: TGCAGTGCTACGGGGGACAGGACTAATCAGCCCCAGCATTTT
cdr3_aa: CSATGDRTNQPQHF
clone_size: many
d_call: TRBD1
j_call: TRBJ1-5
v_call: TRBV20-1

cdr3_nt: TGCAGCGTTGAAATAATCGGGGAGCTGTTTTTT
cdr3_aa: CSVEIIGELFF
clone_size: many
d_call: NA
j_call: TRBJ2-2
v_call: TRBV29-1

cdr3_nt: TGTGCCAGCATCACCGGAGAGGGTACGCAGTATTTT
cdr3_aa: CASITGEGTQYF
clone_size: NA
d_call: NA
j_call: TRBJ2-3
v_call: TRBV6-5

cdr3_nt: TGCAGTGCCCCTGGGGGACAGGGTGGCAATGAGCAGTTCTTC
cdr3_aa: CSAPGGQGGNEQFF
clone_size: many
d_call: TRBD1
j_call: TRBJ2-1
v_call: TRBV20-1

cdr3_nt: TGTGCCAGCAGCGCCGACAGGGGGGGAAGCAATCAGCCCCAGCATTTT
cdr3_aa: CASSADRGGSNQPQHF
clone_size: many
d_call: TRBD1
j_call: TRBJ1-5
v_call: TRBV5-6

cdr3_nt: TGTGCCAGCCAGAACAGGGGGTTATATGAGCAGTACTTC
cdr3_aa: CASQNRGLYEQYF
clone_size: medium-sized
d_call: TRBD1
j_call: TRBJ2-7
v_call: TRBV7-9

cdr3_nt: TGTGCCAGCAGCTTAGCAGGCCGGAGCTCTGGAAACACCATATATTTT
cdr3_aa: CASSLAGRSSGNTIYF
clone_size: many
d_call: NA
j_call: TRBJ1-3
v_call: TRBV7-6

cdr3_nt: TGTGCTAGTGGCAGGGGGAACACTGAAGCTTTCTTT
cdr3_aa: CASGRGNTEAFF
clone_size: many
d_call: NA
j_call: TRBJ1-1
v_call: TRBV12-5

cdr3_nt: TGTGCCACCAGCAGAGCCCCCTCCAGCAGGGAGCTGTTTTTT
cdr3_aa: CATSRAPSSRELFF
clone_size: NA
d_call: NA
j_call: TRBJ2-2
v_call: TRBV15

cdr3_nt: TGTGCCAGCAGCGTGACAGCGCACTATGGCTACACCTTC
cdr3_aa: CASSVTAHYGYTF
clone_size: many
d_call: NA
j_call: TRBJ1-2
v_call: TRBV9

cdr3_nt: TGTGCCAGCAGCCAAGATCTGGCTAGCGGGTACAATGAGCAGTTCTTC
cdr3_aa: CASSQDLASGYNEQFF
clone_size: few
d_call: TRBD2
j_call: TRBJ2-1
v_call: TRBV3-1

cdr3_nt: TGTGCCATCAGAGCCGTCCCGGGACAGGGAAGATTCACTGAAGCTTTCTTT
cdr3_aa: CAIRAVPGQGRFTEAFF
clone_size: many
d_call: TRBD1
j_call: TRBJ1-1
v_call: TRBV10-3

cdr3_nt: TGTGCCAGCAAAAGGACGCAGGGTTTAAGGGAATACGAGCAGTACTTC
cdr3_aa: CASKRTQGLREYEQYF
clone_size: many
d_call: NA
j_call: TRBJ2-7
v_call: TRBV6-5

cdr3_nt: TGTGCCAGCAGCTTTCTAGGAGGCGAGCAGTTCTTC
cdr3_aa: CASSFLGGEQFF
clone_size: NA
d_call: NA
j_call: TRBJ2-1
v_call: TRBV7-2

cdr3_nt: TGTGCCAGTAGTCCACCGGACAGGGGGCGTGGTGAGCAGTTCTTC
cdr3_aa: CASSPPDRGRGEQFF
clone_size: many
d_call: TRBD1
j_call: TRBJ2-1
v_call: TRBV19

cdr3_nt: TGTGCCAGCAGCCCCACAGGGTACTCCTACGAGCAGTACTTC
cdr3_aa: CASSPTGYSYEQYF
clone_size: many
d_call: NA
j_call: TRBJ2-7
v_call: TRBV3-1

cdr3_nt: TGTGCCAGACCGTCGGGGGGGGACAGGGTTTTCACCGAGCAGTTCTTC
cdr3_aa: CARPSGGDRVFTEQFF
clone_size: NA
d_call: NA
j_call: TRBJ2-1
v_call: TRBV6-6

cdr3_nt: TGTGCCAGCAGCTTGTTTGCTCAGCCCCAGCATTTT
cdr3_aa: CASSLFAQPQHF
clone_size: many
d_call: NA
j_call: TRBJ1-5
v_call: TRBV5-6

cdr3_nt: TGTGCCAGCAGCCCTAAGGGACAGGGGGTGGAAAAACTGTTTTTT
cdr3_aa: CASSPKGQGVEKLFF
clone_size: NA
d_call: TRBD1
j_call: TRBJ1-4
v_call: TRBV7-9

cdr3_nt: TGTGCCATCAGTGGCAGGATCGACGAAAAACTGTTTTTT
cdr3_aa: CAISGRIDEKLFF
clone_size: many
d_call: NA
j_call: TRBJ1-4
v_call: TRBV10-3

cdr3_nt: TGTGCCAGCTCACCTACCGCTGGACAGGGGTCTTATGGCTACACCTTC
cdr3_aa: CASSPTAGQGSYGYTF
clone_size: many
d_call: TRBD1
j_call: TRBJ1-2
v_call: TRBV18

cdr3_nt: TGTGCCAGCAGTTACGCGTCCGAAGCTTTCTTT
cdr3_aa: CASSYASEAFF
clone_size: many
d_call: NA
j_call: TRBJ1-1
v_call: TRBV6-6

cdr3_nt: TGTGCCAGCCAGAGAAACAGGGAGGCCTACGAGCAGTACTTC
cdr3_aa: CASQRNREAYEQYF
clone_size: many
d_call: NA
j_call: TRBJ2-7
v_call: TRBV25-1

cdr3_nt: TGCAGTGCTAAGAGTCAGGCGGGACGGGTCACAGATACGCAGTATTTT
cdr3_aa: CSAKSQAGRVTDTQYF
clone_size: few
d_call: NA
j_call: TRBJ2-3
v_call: TRBV20-1

cdr3_nt: TGCAGTGCACCGGACGACAGCATGAACACTGAAGCTTTCTTT
cdr3_aa: CSAPDDSMNTEAFF
clone_size: many
d_call: NA
j_call: TRBJ1-1
v_call: TRBV20-1

cdr3_nt: TGTGCCAGCAGTTTACACAGGGGTACTAATGAAAAACTGTTTTTT
cdr3_aa: CASSLHRGTNEKLFF
clone_size: NA
d_call: TRBD1
j_call: TRBJ1-4
v_call: TRBV12-3/TRBV12-4